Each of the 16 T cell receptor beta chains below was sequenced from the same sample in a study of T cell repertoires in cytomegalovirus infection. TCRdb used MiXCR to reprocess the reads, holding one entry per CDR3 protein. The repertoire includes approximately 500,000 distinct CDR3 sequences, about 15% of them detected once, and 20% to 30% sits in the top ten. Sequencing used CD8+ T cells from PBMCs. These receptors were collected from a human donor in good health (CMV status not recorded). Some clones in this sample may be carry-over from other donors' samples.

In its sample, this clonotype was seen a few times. Here the CDR3 reads CAISEWETSGSNRYEQYF. CDR3 nucleotides: TGTGCCATCAGTGAGTGGGAGACTAGCGGGAGTAATAGGTACGAGCAGTACTTC. The V gene is TRBV10-3, the J gene TRBJ2-7, with 12 bases that match TRBD2. CDR1 and CDR2 from the germline V gene are ENHRY and SYGVKD. This CDR3 spans 18 amino acids. The ends lost 1 base at V and 4 bases at J; junction bases unmatched: 11.

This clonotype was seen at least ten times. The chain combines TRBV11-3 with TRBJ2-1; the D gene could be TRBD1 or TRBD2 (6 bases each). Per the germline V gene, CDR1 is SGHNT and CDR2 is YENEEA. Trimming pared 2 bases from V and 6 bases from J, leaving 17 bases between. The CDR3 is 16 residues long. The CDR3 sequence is CASSLRVGGSINEQFF. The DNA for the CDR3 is TGTGCCAGCAGCTTACGGGTAGGGGGGTCCATCAATGAGCAGTTCTTC. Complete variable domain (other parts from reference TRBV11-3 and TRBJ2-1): EAGVVQSPRYKIIEKKQPVAFWCNPISGHNTLYWYLQNLGQGPELLIRYENEEAVDDSQLPKDRFSAERLKGVDSTLKIQPAELGDSAVYLCASSLRVGGSINEQFFGPGTRLTVL.

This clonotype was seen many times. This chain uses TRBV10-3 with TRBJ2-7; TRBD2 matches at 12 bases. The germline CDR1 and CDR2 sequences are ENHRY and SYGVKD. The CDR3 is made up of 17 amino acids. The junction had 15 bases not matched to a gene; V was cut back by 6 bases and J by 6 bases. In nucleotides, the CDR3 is TGTGCCATCAGAGTCCTAGCGGGAGGGCTCGATGCGGGCGAGCAGTACTTC. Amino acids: CAIRVLAGGLDAGEQYF.

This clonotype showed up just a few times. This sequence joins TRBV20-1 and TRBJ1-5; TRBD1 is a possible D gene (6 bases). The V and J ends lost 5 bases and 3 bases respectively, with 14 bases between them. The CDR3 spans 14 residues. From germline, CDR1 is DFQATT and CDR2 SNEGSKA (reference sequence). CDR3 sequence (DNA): TGCAGTGCTCACGCCGGGACACACAATCAGCCCCAGCATTTT. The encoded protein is CSAHAGTHNQPQHF.

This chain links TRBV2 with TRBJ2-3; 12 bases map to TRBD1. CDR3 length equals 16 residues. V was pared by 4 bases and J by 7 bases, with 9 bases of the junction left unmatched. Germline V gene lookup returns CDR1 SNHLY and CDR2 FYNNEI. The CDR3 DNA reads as TGTGCCAGCAGTGTCGACTCCGGGACAGGGGGCCATACGCAGTATTTT. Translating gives CASSVDSGTGGHTQYF.

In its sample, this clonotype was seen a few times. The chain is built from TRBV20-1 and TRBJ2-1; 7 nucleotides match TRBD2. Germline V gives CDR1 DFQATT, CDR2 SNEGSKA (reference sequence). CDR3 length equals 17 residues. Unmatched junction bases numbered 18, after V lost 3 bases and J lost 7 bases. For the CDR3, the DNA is TGCAGTGCTAGGGGGCTAGCGGCGAGGGGATATTTGAATGAGCAGTTCTTC. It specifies CSARGLAARGYLNEQFF.

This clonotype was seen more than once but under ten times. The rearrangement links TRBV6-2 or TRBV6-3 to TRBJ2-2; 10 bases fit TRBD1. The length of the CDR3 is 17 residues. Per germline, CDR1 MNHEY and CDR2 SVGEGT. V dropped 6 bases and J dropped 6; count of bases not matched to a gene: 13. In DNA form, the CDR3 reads TGTGCCAGCAGCCCCGGGACAGGGGTTAGTTTCGCCGGGGAGCTGTTTTTT. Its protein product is CASSPGTGVSFAGELFF.

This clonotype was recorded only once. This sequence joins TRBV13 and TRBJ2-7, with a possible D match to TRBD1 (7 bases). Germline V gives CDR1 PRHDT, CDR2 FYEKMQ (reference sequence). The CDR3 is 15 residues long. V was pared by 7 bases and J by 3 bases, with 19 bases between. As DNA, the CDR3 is TGTGCCAGCAACCTACGGGGGACAGATAGCTACGAGCAGTACTTC. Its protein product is CASNLRGTDSYEQYF.

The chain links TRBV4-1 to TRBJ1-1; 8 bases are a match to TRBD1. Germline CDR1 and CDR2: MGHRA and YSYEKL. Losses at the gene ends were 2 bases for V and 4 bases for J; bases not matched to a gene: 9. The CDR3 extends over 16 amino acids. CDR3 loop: CASSQFGQGGGTEAFF. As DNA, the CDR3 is TGCGCCAGCAGCCAATTTGGACAGGGAGGAGGCACTGAAGCTTTCTTT.

The CDR3 sequence is CASSTRDRDDTQYF. DNA for the CDR3: TGTGCCAGCAGCACCCGGGACAGGGATGATACGCAGTATTTT. The chain employs TRBV13 and TRBJ2-3; 9 nucleotides align to TRBD1. The junction had 6 bases not matched to a gene; V was cut back by 5 bases and J by 6 bases. Germline-derived CDR1 and CDR2 are PRHDT and FYEKMQ (reference sequence). The CDR3 is made up of 14 amino acids.

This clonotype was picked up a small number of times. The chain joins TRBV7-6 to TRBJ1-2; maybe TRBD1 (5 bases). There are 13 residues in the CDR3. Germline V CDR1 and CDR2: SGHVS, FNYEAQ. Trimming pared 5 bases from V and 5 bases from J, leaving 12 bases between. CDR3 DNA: TGTGCCAGCAGCCTCAAAGGGGAGTATGGCTACACCTTC. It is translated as CASSLKGEYGYTF. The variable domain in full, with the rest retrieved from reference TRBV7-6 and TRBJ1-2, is GAGVSQSPRYKVTKRGQDVALRCDPISGHVSLYWYRQALGQGPEFLTYFNYEAQQDKSGLPNDRFSAERPEGSISTLTIQRTEQRDSAMYRCASSLKGEYGYTFGSGTRLTVV.

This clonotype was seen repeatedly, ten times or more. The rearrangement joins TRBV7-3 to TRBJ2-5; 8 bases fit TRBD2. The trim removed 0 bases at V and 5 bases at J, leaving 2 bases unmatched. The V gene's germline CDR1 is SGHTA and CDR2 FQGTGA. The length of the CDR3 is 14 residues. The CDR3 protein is CASSLTLAGETQYF. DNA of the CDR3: TGTGCCAGCAGCTTAACGCTAGCGGGCGAGACCCAGTACTTC.

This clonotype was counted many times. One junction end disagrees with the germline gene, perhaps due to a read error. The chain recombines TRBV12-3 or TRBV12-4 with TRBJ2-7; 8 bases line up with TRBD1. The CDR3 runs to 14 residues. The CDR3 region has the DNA TGTGCCAGCAGTATAGCGGACAGGGACTACGAGCAGTACTTC. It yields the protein CASSIADRDYEQYF.

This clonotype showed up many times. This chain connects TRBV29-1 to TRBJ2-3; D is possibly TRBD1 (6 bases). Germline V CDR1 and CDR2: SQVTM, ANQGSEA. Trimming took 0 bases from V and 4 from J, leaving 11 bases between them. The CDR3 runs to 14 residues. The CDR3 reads CSVEDYRVADTQYF. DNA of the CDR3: TGCAGCGTTGAAGACTACAGGGTTGCAGATACGCAGTATTTT.

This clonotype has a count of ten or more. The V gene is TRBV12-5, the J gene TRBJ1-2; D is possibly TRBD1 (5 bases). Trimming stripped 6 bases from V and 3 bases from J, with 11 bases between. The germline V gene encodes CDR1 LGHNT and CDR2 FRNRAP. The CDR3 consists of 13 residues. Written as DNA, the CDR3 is TGTGCTAGTGGGGAGGGGCCTTACTATGGCTACACCTTC. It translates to CASGEGPYYGYTF. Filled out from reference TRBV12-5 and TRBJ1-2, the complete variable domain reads DARVTQTPRHKVTEMGQEVTMRCQPILGHNTVFWYRQTMMQGLELLAYFRNRAPLDDSGMPKDRFSAEMPDATLATLKIQPSEPRDSAVYFCASGEGPYYGYTFGSGTRLTVV.

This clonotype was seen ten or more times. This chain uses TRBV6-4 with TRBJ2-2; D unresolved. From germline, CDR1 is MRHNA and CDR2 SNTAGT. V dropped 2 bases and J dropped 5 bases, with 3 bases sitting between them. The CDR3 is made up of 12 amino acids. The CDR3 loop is CASSDGTGELFF. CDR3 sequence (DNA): TGTGCCAGCAGTGACGGTACCGGGGAGCTGTTTTTT.